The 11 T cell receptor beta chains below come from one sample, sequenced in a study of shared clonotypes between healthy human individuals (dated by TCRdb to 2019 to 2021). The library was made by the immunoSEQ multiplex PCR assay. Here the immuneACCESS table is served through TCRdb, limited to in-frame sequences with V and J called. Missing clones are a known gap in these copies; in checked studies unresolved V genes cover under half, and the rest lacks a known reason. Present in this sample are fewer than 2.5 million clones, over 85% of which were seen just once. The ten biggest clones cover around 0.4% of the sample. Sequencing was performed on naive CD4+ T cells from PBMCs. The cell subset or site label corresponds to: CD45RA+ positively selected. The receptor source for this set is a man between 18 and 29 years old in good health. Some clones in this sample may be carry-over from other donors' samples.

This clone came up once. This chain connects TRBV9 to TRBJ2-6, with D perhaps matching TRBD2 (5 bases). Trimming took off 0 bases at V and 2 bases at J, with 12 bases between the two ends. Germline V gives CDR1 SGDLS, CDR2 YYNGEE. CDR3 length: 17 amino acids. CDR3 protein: CASSVGERAAGANVLTF. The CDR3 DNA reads TGTGCCAGCAGCGTAGGGGAGAGGGCAGCTGGGGCCAACGTCCTGACTTTC.

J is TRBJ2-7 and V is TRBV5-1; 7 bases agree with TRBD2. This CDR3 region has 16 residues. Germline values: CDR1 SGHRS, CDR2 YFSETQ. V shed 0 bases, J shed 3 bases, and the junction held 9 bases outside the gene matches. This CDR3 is CASSLVAGSGIYEQYF. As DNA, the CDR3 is TGCGCCAGCAGCTTGGTAGCGGGCAGTGGTATCTACGAGCAGTACTTC.

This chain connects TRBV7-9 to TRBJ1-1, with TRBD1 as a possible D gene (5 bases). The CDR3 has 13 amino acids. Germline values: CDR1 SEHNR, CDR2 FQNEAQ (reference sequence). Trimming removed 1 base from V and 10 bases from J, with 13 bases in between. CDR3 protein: CASSLEKGRAAFF. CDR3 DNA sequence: TGTGCCAGCAGCTTAGAGAAGGGGCGGGCAGCTTTCTTT.

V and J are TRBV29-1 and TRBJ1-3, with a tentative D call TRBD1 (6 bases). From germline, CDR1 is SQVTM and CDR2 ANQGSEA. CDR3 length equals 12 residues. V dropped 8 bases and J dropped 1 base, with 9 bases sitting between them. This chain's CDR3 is CSFTGSGNTIYF. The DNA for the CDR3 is TGCAGCTTCACAGGGTCTGGAAACACCATATATTTT.

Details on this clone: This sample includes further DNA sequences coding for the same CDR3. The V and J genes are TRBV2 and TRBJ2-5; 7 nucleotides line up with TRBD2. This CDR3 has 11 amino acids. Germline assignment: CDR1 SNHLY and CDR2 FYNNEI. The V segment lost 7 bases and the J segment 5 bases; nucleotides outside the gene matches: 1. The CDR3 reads CASTGGETQYF. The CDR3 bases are TGTGCCAGCACCGGGGGGGAGACCCAGTACTTC.

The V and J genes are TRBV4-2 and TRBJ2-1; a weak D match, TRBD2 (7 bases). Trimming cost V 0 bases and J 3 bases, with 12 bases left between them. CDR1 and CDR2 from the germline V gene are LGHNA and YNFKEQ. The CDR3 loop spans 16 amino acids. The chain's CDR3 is CASSQEGGLYYNEQFF. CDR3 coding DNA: TGTGCCAGCAGCCAAGAGGGGGGGCTATACTACAATGAGCAGTTCTTC.

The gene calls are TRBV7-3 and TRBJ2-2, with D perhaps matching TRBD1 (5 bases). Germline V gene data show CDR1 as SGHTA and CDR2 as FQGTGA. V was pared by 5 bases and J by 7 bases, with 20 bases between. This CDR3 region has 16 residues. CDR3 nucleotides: TGTGCCAGCAGCCAAATCCCTACAGGTGCCGGCGGGGAGCTGTTTTTT. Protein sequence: CASSQIPTGAGGELFF. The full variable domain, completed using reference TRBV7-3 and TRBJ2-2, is GAGVSQTPSNKVTEKGKYVELRCDPISGHTALYWYRQSLGQGPEFLIYFQGTGAADDSGLPNDRFFAVRPEGSVSTLKIQRTERGDSAVYLCASSQIPTGAGGELFFGEGSRLTVL.

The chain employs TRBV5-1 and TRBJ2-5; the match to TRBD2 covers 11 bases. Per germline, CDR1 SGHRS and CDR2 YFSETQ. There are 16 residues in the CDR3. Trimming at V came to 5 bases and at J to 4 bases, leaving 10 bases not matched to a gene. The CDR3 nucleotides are TGCGCCAGCAGGGGGATAGCGGGAGGGCCACCAGAGACCCAGTACTTC. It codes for CASRGIAGGPPETQYF.

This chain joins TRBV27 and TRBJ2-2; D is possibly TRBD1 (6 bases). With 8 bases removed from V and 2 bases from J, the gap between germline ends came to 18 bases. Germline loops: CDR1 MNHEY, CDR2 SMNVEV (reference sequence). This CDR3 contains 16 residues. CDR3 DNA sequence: TGTGCCAGCGGCGCAGGGGATTCCGTAAACACCGGGGAGCTGTTTTTT. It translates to CASGAGDSVNTGELFF.

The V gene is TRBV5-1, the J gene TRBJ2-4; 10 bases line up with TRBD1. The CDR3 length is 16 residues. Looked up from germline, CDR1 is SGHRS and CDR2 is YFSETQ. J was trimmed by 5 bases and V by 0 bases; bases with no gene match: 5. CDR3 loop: CASSLGPGQGENIQYF. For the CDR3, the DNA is TGCGCCAGCAGCTTGGGACCCGGACAGGGGGAAAACATTCAGTACTTC.

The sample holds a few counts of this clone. The DNA for the CDR3 is TGTGCCAGCAGCTTAGACTTCTCCAGGGGGCATGAAAAACTGTTTTTT. Its protein product is CASSLDFSRGHEKLFF. The rearrangement joins TRBV7-9 to TRBJ1-4, with 8 bases lining up with TRBD1. The CDR3 spans 16 residues. V lost 1 base to trimming and J lost 6 bases; unmatched junction nucleotides: 7. From germline, CDR1 is SEHNR and CDR2 FQNEAQ (reference sequence).